The 19 T cell receptor beta chains presented below share a single source sample, sequenced in a study of chemoradiotherapy in HPV16-positive cancers. Here immunoSEQ multiplex PCR was the method, and the copy in TCRdb shows in-frame clones only, minus some. The profile shows approximately 11,000 clones, approximately 70% of them singletons. The sample was taken from a patient who underwent chemoradiotherapy. The receptors were gathered from a human donor with HPV-associated anogenital cancer.

The chain joins TRBV9 to TRBJ2-7, with D possibly TRBD2 on 5 matching bases. The germline CDR1 and CDR2 sequences are SGDLS and YYNGEE. V lost 0 bases and J lost 4, with 11 bases in between. This CDR3 is 14 amino acids long. The CDR3 nucleotides read TGTGCCAGCAGCGTAGGTCCGGGGTTGTACGAGCAGTACTTC. Translated: CASSVGPGLYEQYF.

This clone was found a few times. The chain employs TRBV28 and TRBJ1-5; D is ambiguous. Germline CDR1 MDHEN, CDR2 SYDVKM. V was pared by 3 bases and J by 1 base, with 7 bases between. CDR3 length: 14 residues. DNA for the CDR3: TGTGCCAGCAGTTTTTTACGCAGCAATCAGCCCCAGCATTTT. Residues: CASSFLRSNQPQHF.

CDR3 amino acids: CASSPGTTYQETQYF. DNA of the CDR3: TGTGCCAGCAGCCCAGGGACAACGTACCAAGAGACCCAGTACTTC. The J gene is TRBJ2-5, the V gene TRBV9, with a weak D call TRBD1 (6 bases). V shed 4 bases and J shed 0 bases, with 13 bases lying between them. CDR3 length equals 15 residues. Germline V gene lookup returns CDR1 SGDLS and CDR2 YYNGEE. The whole variable domain, filled in from reference TRBV9 and TRBJ2-5, reads DSGVTQTPKHLITATGQRVTLRCSPRSGDLSVYWYQQSLDQGLQFLIQYYNGEERAKGNILERFSAQQFPDLHSELNLSSLELGDSALYFCASSPGTTYQETQYFGPGTRLLVL.

The chain combines TRBV7-2 with TRBJ2-5; tentative D call: TRBD2 (6 bases). Germline loops: CDR1 SGHTA, CDR2 FQGNSA. V lost 4 bases to trimming and J lost 2 bases, with 8 bases between them. The CDR3 has 13 amino acids. CDR3 nucleotides: TGTGCCAGCAGCTGGGGGACTCAAGAGACCCAGTACTTC. As protein: CASSWGTQETQYF. The whole variable domain, remainder taken from reference TRBV7-2 and TRBJ2-5, is GAGVSQSPSNKVTEKGKDVELRCDPISGHTALYWYRQSLGQGLEFLIYFQGNSAPDKSGLPSDRFSAERTGGSVSTLTIQRTQQEDSAVYLCASSWGTQETQYFGPGTRLLVL.

V is TRBV25-1 and J is TRBJ2-1; D may correspond to TRBD1 or TRBD2 (6 bases each). The ends were cut back, 1 base at V and 8 bases at J, with 12 bases in the middle. Looked up from germline, CDR1 is MGHDK and CDR2 is SYGVNS. The CDR3 is made up of 14 amino acids. The CDR3 spells CASSESGGPDEQFF. CDR3 sequence (DNA): TGTGCCAGCAGTGAATCCGGGGGCCCGGATGAGCAGTTCTTC. Based on the CDR3 plus reference TRBV25-1 and TRBJ2-1, the full variable domain is EADIYQTPRYLVIGTGKKITLECSQTMGHDKMYWYQQDPGMELHLIHYSYGVNSTEKGDLSSESTVSRIRTEHFPLTLESARPSHTSQYLCASSESGGPDEQFFGPGTRLTVL.

This clone was observed once. This sequence joins TRBV5-1 and TRBJ2-3; D unclear. The CDR3 runs to 15 residues. CDR1 is SGHRS, CDR2 YFSETQ, per germline. Trimming removed 2 bases from V and 6 bases from J, with 16 bases in between. The CDR3 loop is CASSFGGPRLDTQYF. The CDR3 DNA reads as TGCGCCAGCAGCTTCGGCGGCCCGAGGTTGGATACGCAGTATTTT.

The chain employs TRBV28 and TRBJ1-2; D may be TRBD1 (6 bases). This CDR3 region has 14 residues. Trimming took 7 bases from V and 8 from J, leaving 20 bases between them. Germline values: CDR1 MDHEN, CDR2 SYDVKM. CDR3 DNA sequence: TGTGCCAGCAAAATCACCGTGGGGGGGCGAGGCTACACCTTC. Its protein is CASKITVGGRGYTF.

The rearrangement joins TRBV4-3 to TRBJ1-2; a weak D match, TRBD1 (5 bases). V was trimmed by 3 bases and J by 8 bases, leaving 19 bases between them. Per germline, CDR1 LGHNA and CDR2 YSLEER. The CDR3 is 15 residues long. The CDR3 is CASSQASRGVEGYTF. The CDR3 nucleotides are TGCGCCAGCAGCCAGGCCTCTCGGGGCGTGGAAGGCTACACCTTC.

The genes are TRBV19 and TRBJ1-1, with a weak D call TRBD1 (5 bases). Germline CDR1 reads LNHDA; CDR2 reads SQIVND (reference sequence). Trimming cost V 5 bases and J 7 bases, with 14 bases left between them. This CDR3 is 13 amino acids long. The CDR3 DNA sequence: TGTGCCAGTAGTTGGTTTCGGGGCGATGAAGCTTTCTTT. Residues: CASSWFRGDEAFF.

The chain combines TRBV10-3 with TRBJ2-2; no firm D call. V lost 7 bases to trimming and J lost 2 bases, with 14 bases between them. Germline lookup yields CDR1 ENHRY and CDR2 SYGVKD. This CDR3 spans 15 amino acids. In nucleotides, the CDR3 is TGTGCCATCAAAGGCGCAGAAGGAAACACCGGGGAGCTGTTTTTT. Its translation: CAIKGAEGNTGELFF.

The rearrangement joins TRBV28 to TRBJ1-3, with D possibly TRBD1 on 5 matching bases. Germline loops: CDR1 MDHEN, CDR2 SYDVKM. This CDR3 region has 13 residues. V gave up 2 bases and J gave up 4 bases, with 6 bases separating them. In DNA form, the CDR3 reads TGTGCCAGCAGTTTAGGGGCAGGAAACACCATATATTTT. Residues: CASSLGAGNTIYF.

The chain's CDR3 is CASSENGGTDTQYF. The CDR3, as DNA: TGTGCCAGTAGTGAGAATGGGGGCACAGATACGCAGTATTTT. The rearrangement uses TRBV19 and TRBJ2-3, with unresolved D. Trimming stripped 5 bases from V and 1 base from J, with 10 bases between. The CDR3 loop spans 14 amino acids. Per germline, CDR1 LNHDA and CDR2 SQIVND (reference sequence).

The chain links TRBV10-3 to TRBJ2-6, with TRBD1 identical over 8 bases. V shed 6 bases, J shed 2 bases, and the junction held 9 bases outside the gene matches. Germline V gives CDR1 ENHRY, CDR2 SYGVKD. The CDR3 consists of 17 residues. The CDR3 sequence: CAISPGTGFTGANVLTF. For the CDR3, the DNA is TGTGCCATCAGCCCCGGGACAGGCTTTACTGGGGCCAACGTCCTGACTTTC.

V is TRBV6-5 and J is TRBJ2-5; 9 bases are shared with TRBD2. The CDR3 spans 14 residues. Germline CDR1 and CDR2: MNHEY and SVGAGI. The ends lost 6 bases at V and 5 bases at J; junction bases unmatched: 7. The CDR3: CASRGAGGRETQYF. The CDR3 DNA follows: TGTGCCAGCAGGGGAGCGGGGGGCCGGGAGACCCAGTACTTC.

The chain carries TRBV2 and TRBJ2-1; D not certain. Germline CDR1 is SNHLY and CDR2 is FYNNEI. The CDR3 runs 17 residues. V was shortened by 6 bases and J by 0 bases, with 18 bases between the two germline ends. CDR3 region: CASRTGSPSGSYNEQFF. For the CDR3, the DNA is TGTGCCAGCAGGACCGGGTCCCCGTCGGGCTCCTACAATGAGCAGTTCTTC.

V and J are TRBV5-5 and TRBJ2-7, with a tentative D call TRBD2 (5 bases). Trimming cost V 0 bases and J 2 bases, with 12 bases left between them. Germline-derived CDR1 and CDR2 are SGHKS and YYEKEE (reference sequence). The CDR3 sequence is 15 residues long. This chain's CDR3 is CASSLDWGEAYEQYF. The CDR3 coding sequence is TGTGCCAGCAGCTTGGACTGGGGAGAGGCCTACGAGCAGTACTTC.

CDR3: CASSQESTAYNEQFF. CDR3 sequence (DNA): TGCGCCAGCAGCCAAGAGAGTACAGCATACAATGAGCAGTTCTTC. This rearrangement joins TRBV4-3 to TRBJ2-1; D ambiguous. The germline V gene encodes CDR1 LGHNA and CDR2 YSLEER. The CDR3 covers 15 residues. The V end lost 0 bases, the J end lost 4 bases, and 10 bases lay between the germline ends.

This chain links TRBV7-2 with TRBJ2-4, with D possibly matching TRBD1 (7 bases). The CDR3 sequence is 18 residues long. Germline lookup yields CDR1 SGHTA and CDR2 FQGNSA. V was shortened by 2 bases and J by 2 bases, with 19 bases between the two germline ends. The CDR3 sequence: CASSLRSPGGMTKNIQYF. CDR3 nucleotides: TGTGCCAGCAGCTTAAGGTCCCCAGGGGGGATGACCAAAAACATTCAGTACTTC.

This clone was detected only a few times. The chain has TRBV2 and TRBJ1-1; D ambiguous. The CDR3 loop spans 16 amino acids. CDR1 and CDR2 from the germline V gene are SNHLY and FYNNEI. Trimming stripped 0 bases from V and 2 bases from J, with 13 bases between. The CDR3 nucleotides are TGTGCCAGCAGTGAAGCGCTTTGGAATATTAACACTGAAGCTTTCTTT. This codes for CASSEALWNINTEAFF.